The 5 T cell receptor beta chains in this list originate from one sample, sequenced in a study of low-dose radiotherapy and immunotherapy resistance in tumors. As for time point: before trial treatment. Alpha and beta chains were covered, as first-strand cDNA relied on TRAV- and TRBV-specific primers. TCRs underwent approximately 20 PCR cycles of amplification with a constant-region primer and V-primer adapter. One entry per CDR3 protein results from TCRdb running MiXCR on the reads. Of around 68,000 distinct CDR3 sequences in the sample, approximately 26% were seen once. The sequences come from PBMCs, collected before treatment. All receptors come from a male donor with rectosigmoid adenocarcinoma.

This clonotype was seen at least ten times. The chain recombines TRBV21-1 with TRBJ2-7. TRBV21-1 is labeled a pseudogene. This CDR3 region has 12 residues. CDR3 region: CATPSPLNEQYF. CDR3 nucleotide sequence: TGTGCCACCCCATCGCCTTTGAACGAGCAGTACTTC.

At least ten counts were recorded for this clonotype. This chain links TRBV5-1 with TRBJ2-7; 7 bases agree with TRBD2. This CDR3 spans 15 amino acids. The V gene's germline CDR1 is SGHRS and CDR2 YFSETQ. V lost 4 bases, J lost 6 bases, and 13 bases stayed unmatched. CDR3 sequence: CASSLPIGGVPEQYF. The CDR3 region has the DNA TGCGCCAGCAGCCTCCCCATTGGGGGGGTCCCCGAGCAGTACTTC.

A note on this clonotype: This sequence is one base from a far larger clone and is likely a read error. This chain joins TRBV12-3 or TRBV12-4 and TRBJ2-7, with 13 bases identical to TRBD2. Losses at the gene ends were 4 bases for V and 7 bases for J; bases not matched to a gene: 16. This CDR3 contains 18 residues. CDR3: CASSSTHRGLAGSNEQYF. The CDR3 nucleotides read TGTGCCAGCAGTTCCACTCACAGGGGACTAGCGGGATCCAATGAGCAGTACTTC.

This clonotype came up a few times. This sequence joins TRBV6-2 or TRBV6-3 and TRBJ2-1; the match to TRBD2 covers 10 bases. There are 14 residues in the CDR3. V was clipped by 8 bases and J by 6 bases; unmatched bases: 7. Germline CDR1 MNHEY, CDR2 SVGEGT. CDR3 coding DNA: TGTGCCAGCCAAGCTAGCGGGGGCCTCAATGAGCAGTTCTTC. Translation gives CASQASGGLNEQFF.

Remarks on this clonotype: A read error is the likely source, as a far larger clone sits one nucleotide away. This chain uses TRBV6-2 or TRBV6-3 with TRBJ2-3, with D perhaps assigned TRBD1 or TRBD2 (5 bases each). From germline, CDR1 is MNHEY and CDR2 SVGEGT. This CDR3 has 12 residues. The CDR3 DNA sequence: TGTGCCAGCACTCCGGGACCTGGTACGCGGTATTTT. Amino acids: CASTPGPGTRYF.